The source of this T cell receptor (beta chain) is a study of control samples from healthy donors and cancer patients (dated by TCRdb to 2020 to 2021). Including the terminal cysteine and phenylalanine, the CDR3 comprises 15 residues. The CDR3 DNA has 45 bases and is translated from base 1. Reading the germline V gene gives CDR1 SGHRS and CDR2 YFSETQ. V was cut back by 0 bases and J by 4 bases, leaving a gap of 11 bases between them. Library construction relied on the immunoSEQ multiplex PCR assay. This is the immuneACCESS table as TCRdb keeps it, with only in-frame sequences that have V and J called. A part of the clones is gone; compared with another copy, unresolved V genes explain less than half, and the rest is unexplained. This sample gives some 130,000 clones in total; roughly 90% of them show up just once. Together, the top ten hold roughly 2.5% of the sample. This clone showed up just once. No antigen is known for it. Qualities for individual bases were not recorded, and no much larger clone is one base off.

This TCR derives from a middle-aged man in good health. Sequencing was performed on blood. Recombination linked TRBV5-1 to TRBJ1-3; 5 matching bases give a weak D call of TRBD1. The DNA sequence is as follows: TGCGCCAGCAGCTTGGCCGTGGGACCAGGAAACACCATATATTTT. It is translated as CASSLAVGPGNTIYF.